The present T cell receptor beta chain was sequenced within a study of T cell changes during pregnancy in multiple sclerosis. Germline V gene lookup returns CDR1 MGHDK and CDR2 SYGVNS. This CDR3 comprises 17 residues. Trimming cost V 6 bases and J 2 bases; bases outside gene matches: 13. The data were produced by immunoSEQ multiplex PCR, yet TCRdb's version contains in-frame clones alone and is incomplete. Among around 34,000 clones listed, 90% were seen once. V usage is TRBV25-1 and J usage is TRBJ2-3; 8 bases agree with TRBD1. The sequencing used CD8+ T cells from peripheral blood mononuclear cells, collected before pregnancy. This sequence originates from a female donor with multiple sclerosis, enrolled in a pregnancy study. As DNA, the CDR3 is TGTGCCAGCAGACCCTTACCGGGACAGGAGGACACAGATACGCAGTATTTT. The encoded protein is CASRPLPGQEDTDTQYF.